This passage covers 7 T cell receptor beta chains from one sample sequenced in a study of beta chain features in type 1 diabetes. Investigators reverse transcribed all isolated RNA, so they sequenced expressed TCRB transcripts. Some clones are missing from TCRdb's copy, which holds only in-frame ones; the method was immunoSEQ multiplex PCR. The data hold fewer than 150,000 clones, with 6.5% to 8.5% observed a single time. The sequencing sample was made of central memory CD4+ T cells from blood. The receptors shown here come from a woman under 40 in good health.

The CDR3 protein is CASSYSLGEGGYTF. CDR3 coding DNA: TGTGCCAGCAGTTACTCGTTAGGAGAAGGAGGCTACACCTTC. The V and J genes are TRBV6-6 and TRBJ1-2; D call uncertain. The CDR3 runs to 14 residues. V was pared by 0 bases and J by 8 bases, with 13 bases between. Germline values: CDR1 MNHNY, CDR2 SVGAGI (reference sequence).

The sample holds a few counts of this clone. The chain recombines TRBV11-2 with TRBJ2-3; 8 positions match TRBD1. This CDR3 is 14 amino acids long. Per germline, CDR1 SGHAT and CDR2 FQNNGV. Trimming removed 6 bases from V and 0 bases from J; junction bases left unmatched: 2. The chain's CDR3 is CASSWDRSTDTQYF. As DNA, the CDR3 is TGTGCCAGCAGTTGGGACAGGAGCACAGATACGCAGTATTTT.

There are a few counts of this clone. The rearrangement uses TRBV10-3 and TRBJ2-7, with 8 positions matching TRBD1. This CDR3 spans 14 amino acids. The V segment lost 4 bases and the J segment 3 bases; nucleotides outside the gene matches: 5. Germline-derived CDR1 and CDR2 are ENHRY and SYGVKD. The CDR3 protein is CAISGGQAIYEQYF. CDR3 sequence (DNA): TGTGCCATCAGTGGGGGACAGGCTATCTACGAGCAGTACTTC.

This clone was found a few times. V and J are TRBV4-2 and TRBJ1-3; unclear D gene. This CDR3 is built from 14 residues. Looked up from germline, CDR1 is LGHNA and CDR2 is YNFKEQ. The V end was cut by 4 bases, the J end by 3 bases, with 10 bases between. The CDR3 reads CASSLGPDGNTIYF. CDR3 nucleotide sequence: TGTGCCAGCAGCCTTGGGCCCGATGGAAACACCATATATTTT.

This rearrangement joins TRBV9 to TRBJ2-1; weak D call: TRBD1 (5 bases). Germline values: CDR1 SGDLS, CDR2 YYNGEE. V shed 2 bases and J shed 9 bases, with 15 bases lying between them. This CDR3 has 14 amino acids. Here the CDR3 DNA reads TGTGCCAGCAGCGTGGGGCACCCCTTCATTGAGCAGTTCTTC. Protein product: CASSVGHPFIEQFF.

The chain couples TRBV2 to TRBJ1-2, with no clear D. The CDR3 spans 13 residues. Germline V lookup: CDR1 SNHLY, CDR2 FYNNEI. Trimming removed 2 bases from V and 2 bases from J, with 6 bases in between. In nucleotides, the CDR3 is TGTGCCAGCAGTGAACAGGCGAACTATGGCTACACCTTC. Translated, it gives CASSEQANYGYTF.

The chain recombines TRBV18 with TRBJ1-5; 7 bases are shared with TRBD1. Germline-derived CDR1 and CDR2 are KGHSH and LQKENI. V was pared by 4 bases and J by 7 bases, with 7 bases of the junction left unmatched. The CDR3 contains 14 residues. The CDR3 spells CASSLDRVDQPQHF. The CDR3 nucleotides read TGTGCCAGCTCACTCGACAGGGTGGACCAGCCCCAGCATTTT.